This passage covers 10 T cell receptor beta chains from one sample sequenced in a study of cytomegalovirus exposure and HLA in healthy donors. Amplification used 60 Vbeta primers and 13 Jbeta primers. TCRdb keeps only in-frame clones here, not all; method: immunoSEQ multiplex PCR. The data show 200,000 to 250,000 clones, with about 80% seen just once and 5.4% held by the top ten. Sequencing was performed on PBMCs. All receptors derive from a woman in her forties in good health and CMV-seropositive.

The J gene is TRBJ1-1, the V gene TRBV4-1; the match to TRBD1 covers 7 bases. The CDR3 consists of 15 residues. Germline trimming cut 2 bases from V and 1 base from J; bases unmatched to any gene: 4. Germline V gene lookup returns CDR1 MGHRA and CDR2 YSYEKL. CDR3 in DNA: TGCGCCAGCAGCCAACGGACAGGAACGAACACTGAAGCTTTCTTT. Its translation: CASSQRTGTNTEAFF.

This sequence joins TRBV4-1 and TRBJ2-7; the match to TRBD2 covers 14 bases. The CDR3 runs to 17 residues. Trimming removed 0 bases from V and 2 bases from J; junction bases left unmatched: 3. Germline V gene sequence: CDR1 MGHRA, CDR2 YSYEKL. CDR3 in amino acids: CASSQERTSGGTYEQYF. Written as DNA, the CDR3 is TGCGCCAGCAGCCAAGAAAGGACTAGCGGGGGGACCTACGAGCAGTACTTC.

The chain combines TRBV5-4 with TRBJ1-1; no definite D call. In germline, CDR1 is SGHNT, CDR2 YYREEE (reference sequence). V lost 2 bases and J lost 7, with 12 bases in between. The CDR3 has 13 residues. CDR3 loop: CASSFEFADEAFF. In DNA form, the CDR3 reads TGTGCCAGCAGCTTTGAGTTCGCGGATGAAGCTTTCTTT.

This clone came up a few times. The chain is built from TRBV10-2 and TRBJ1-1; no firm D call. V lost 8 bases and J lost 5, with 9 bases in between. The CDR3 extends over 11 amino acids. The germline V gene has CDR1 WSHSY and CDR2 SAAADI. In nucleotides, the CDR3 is TGCGCCAGCGGAAAGACAACTGAAGCTTTCTTT. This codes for CASGKTTEAFF.

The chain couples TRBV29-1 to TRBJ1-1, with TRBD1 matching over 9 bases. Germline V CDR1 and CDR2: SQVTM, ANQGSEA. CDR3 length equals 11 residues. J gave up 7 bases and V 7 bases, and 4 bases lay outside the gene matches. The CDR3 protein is CSGRQGGEAFF. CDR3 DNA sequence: TGCAGCGGTCGACAGGGGGGTGAAGCTTTCTTT.

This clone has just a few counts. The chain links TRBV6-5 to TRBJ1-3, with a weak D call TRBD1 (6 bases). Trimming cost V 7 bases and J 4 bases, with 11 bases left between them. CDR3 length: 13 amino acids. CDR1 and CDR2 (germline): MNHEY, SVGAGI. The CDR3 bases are TGTGCCAGCATCTCAGGGACAGGAAACACCATATATTTT. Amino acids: CASISGTGNTIYF.

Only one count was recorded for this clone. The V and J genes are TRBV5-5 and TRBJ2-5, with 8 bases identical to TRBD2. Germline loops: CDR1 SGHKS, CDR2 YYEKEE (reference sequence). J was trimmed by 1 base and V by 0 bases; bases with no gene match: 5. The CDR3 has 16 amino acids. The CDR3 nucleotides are TGTGCCAGCAGCTTGGTGGGTAGCGGGGCCCAAGAGACCCAGTACTTC. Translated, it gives CASSLVGSGAQETQYF.

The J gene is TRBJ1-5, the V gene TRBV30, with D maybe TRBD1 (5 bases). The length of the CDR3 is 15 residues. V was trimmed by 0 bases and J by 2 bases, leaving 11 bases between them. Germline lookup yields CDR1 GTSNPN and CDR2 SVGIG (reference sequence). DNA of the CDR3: TGTGCCTGGAGTGTGGGGGGGATTGGCAATCAGCCCCAGCATTTT. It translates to CAWSVGGIGNQPQHF.

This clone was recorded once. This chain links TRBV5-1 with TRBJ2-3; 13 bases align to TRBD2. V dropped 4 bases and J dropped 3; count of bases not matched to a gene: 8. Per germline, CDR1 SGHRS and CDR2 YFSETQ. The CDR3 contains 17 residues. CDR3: CASSARRLAGGTDTQYF. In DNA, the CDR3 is TGCGCCAGCAGCGCCAGGCGACTAGCGGGGGGAACAGATACGCAGTATTTT.

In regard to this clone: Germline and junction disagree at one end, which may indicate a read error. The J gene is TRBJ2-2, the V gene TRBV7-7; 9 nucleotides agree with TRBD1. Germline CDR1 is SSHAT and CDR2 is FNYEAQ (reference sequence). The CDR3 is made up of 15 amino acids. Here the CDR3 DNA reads TGTGCTAGCAGCCCCCGACAGGGGGACACCGGGGAGCTGTTTTTT. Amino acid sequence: CASSPRQGDTGELFF. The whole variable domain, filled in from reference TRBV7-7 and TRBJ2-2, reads GAGVSQSPRYKVTKRGQDVTLRCDPISSHATLYWYQQALGQGPEFLTYFNYEAQPDKSGLPSDRFSAERPEGSISTLTIQRTEQRDSAMYRCASSPRQGDTGELFFGEGSRLTVL.